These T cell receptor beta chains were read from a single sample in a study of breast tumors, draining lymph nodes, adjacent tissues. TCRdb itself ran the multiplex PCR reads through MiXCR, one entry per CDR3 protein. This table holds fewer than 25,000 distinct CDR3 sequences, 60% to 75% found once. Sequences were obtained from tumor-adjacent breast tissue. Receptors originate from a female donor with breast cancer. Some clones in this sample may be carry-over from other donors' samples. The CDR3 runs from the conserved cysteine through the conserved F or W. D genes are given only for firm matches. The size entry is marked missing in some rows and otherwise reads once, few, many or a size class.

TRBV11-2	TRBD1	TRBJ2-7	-	TGTGCCAGCAGCACGGGACAGGGGTATCACGAGCAGTACTTC	CASSTGQGYHEQYF
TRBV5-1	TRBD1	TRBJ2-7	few	TGCGCCAGCAGCTTCGCAATACAGGGGGCCGAGCAGTACTTC	CASSFAIQGAEQYF
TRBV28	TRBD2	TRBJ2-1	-	TGTGCCAGCAGTTTTTTGGGGGGGAGGGCCTACAATGAGCAGTTCTTC	CASSFLGGRAYNEQFF
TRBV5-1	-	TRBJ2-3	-	TGCGCCAGCAGCTTGAGGTCCGACCAAGGGTCGCAGTATTTT	CASSLRSDQGSQYF
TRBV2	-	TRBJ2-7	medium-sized	TGTGCCAGCAGTGTTAGAGGGATCGAGTACGAGCAGTACTTC	CASSVRGIEYEQYF
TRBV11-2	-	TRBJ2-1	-	TGTGCCAGCAGCCGGGTGGGGGGATCGGCTGAGCAGTTCTTC	CASSRVGGSAEQFF
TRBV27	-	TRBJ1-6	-	TGTGCCAGCAGTTACGATTGGGGGAATTCACCCCTCCACTTT	CASSYDWGNSPLHF
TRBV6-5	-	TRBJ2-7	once	TGTGCCAGCAGTATACTTTGGAGGGCCTACGAGCAGTACTTC	CASSILWRAYEQYF
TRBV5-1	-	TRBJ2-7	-	TGCGCCAGCAGCTTCCGGGTCCAAGACGAGCAGTACTTC	CASSFRVQDEQYF
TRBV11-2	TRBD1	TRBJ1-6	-	TGTGCCAGCAGCTTAGCCGGGACAGGGAAGGATTCACCCCTCCACTTT	CASSLAGTGKDSPLHF
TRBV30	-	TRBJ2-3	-	TGTGCCTGGAGTACAACAGATACGCAGTATTTT	CAWSTTDTQYF
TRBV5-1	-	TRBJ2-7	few	TGCGCCAGCAGCCGGGACGGGAGCTCCTACGAGCAGTACTTC	CASSRDGSSYEQYF
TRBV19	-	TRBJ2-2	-	TGTGCCAGTAGTAGGACGGGGGACGGCACCGGGGAGCTGTTTTTT	CASSRTGDGTGELFF
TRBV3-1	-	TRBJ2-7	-	TGTGCCAGCAGCCCCCGGAGGAGCGGGTCGGCCTACGAGCAGTACTTC	CASSPRRSGSAYEQYF
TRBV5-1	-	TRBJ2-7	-	TGCGCCAGCAGCGAACAGGGAGGGGACGAGCAGTACTTC	CASSEQGGDEQYF
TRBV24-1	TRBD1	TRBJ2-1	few	TGTGCCACCAGTGACCCCGGGACAGGCGGCAACAATGAGCAGTTCTTC	CATSDPGTGGNNEQFF
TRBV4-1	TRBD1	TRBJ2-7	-	TGCGCCAGCAGCCCCTCACAGGGGGCGTTATCCGAGCAGTACTTC	CASSPSQGALSEQYF
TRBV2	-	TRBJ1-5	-	TGTGCCAGCAGTGAAATGAGACATAGCAATCAGCCCCAGCATTTT	CASSEMRHSNQPQHF
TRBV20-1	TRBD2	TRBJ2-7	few	TGCAGTGCTCTCCGTCCGAGGCAAGTGAGCGGGAGGGTCTCCTACGAGCAGTACTTC	CSALRPRQVSGRVSYEQYF
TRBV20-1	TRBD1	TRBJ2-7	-	TGCAGTGCTAGGGGGGACAGAGTCTACGAGCAGTACTTC	CSARGDRVYEQYF
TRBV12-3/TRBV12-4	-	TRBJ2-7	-	TGTGCCAGCAGTCCCTCTACCCGCGAGCAGTACTTC	CASSPSTREQYF
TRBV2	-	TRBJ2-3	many	TGTGCCAGCAAAAGGAGGACAGAAGGGGCAGATACGCAGTATTTT	CASKRRTEGADTQYF
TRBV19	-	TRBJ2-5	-	TGTGCCAGTAGTATAGATAGTAGCACAGAGACCCAGTACTTC	CASSIDSSTETQYF
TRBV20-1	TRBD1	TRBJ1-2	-	TGCAGTGCCATGGACAGGGGATACTATGGCTACACCTTC	CSAMDRGYYGYTF
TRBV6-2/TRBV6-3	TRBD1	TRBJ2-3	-	TGTGCCAGCAGTCCTCGGGACAGGGTCGGTACGCAGTATTTT	CASSPRDRVGTQYF
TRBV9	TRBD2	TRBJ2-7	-	TGTGCCAGCAGCGTAGCTAGCGGCTCCTACGAGCAGTACTTC	CASSVASGSYEQYF
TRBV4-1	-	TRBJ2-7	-	TGCGCCAGCAGCCGGGGGACGGTGACCTCCTACGAGCAGTACTTC	CASSRGTVTSYEQYF
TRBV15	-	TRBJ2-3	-	TGTGCCACCACTACACATCGGGACTTCAGGGGCACAGATACGCAGTATTTT	CATTTHRDFRGTDTQYF
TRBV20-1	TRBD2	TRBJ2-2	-	TGCAGTGCTAGAAGACCGGGACTAGTAAACACCGGGGAGCTGTTTTTT	CSARRPGLVNTGELFF
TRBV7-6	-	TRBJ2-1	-	TGTGCCAGCAGCTTAGTTCTGGGTAAGGGGGGCGATGAGCAGTTCTTC	CASSLVLGKGGDEQFF
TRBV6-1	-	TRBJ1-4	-	TGTGCCAGCAGTGGGGACAAGTCGGCTAATGAAAAACTGTTTTTT	CASSGDKSANEKLFF
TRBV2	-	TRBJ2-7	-	TGTGCCAGCAGTGATTTGGGGAGCTCCTACGAGCAGTACTTC	CASSDLGSSYEQYF
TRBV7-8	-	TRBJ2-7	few	TGTGCCAGCAGCTCGTCTGACAGACCCCCTCGGGAGCAGTACTTC	CASSSSDRPPREQYF
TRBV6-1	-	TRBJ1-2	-	TGTGCCAGCTCCAGGGTAGTGGATGGCTACACCTTC	CASSRVVDGYTF
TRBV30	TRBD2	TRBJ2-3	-	TGTGCCTGGGGACTAGCGGGGACAGATACGCAGTATTTT	CAWGLAGTDTQYF
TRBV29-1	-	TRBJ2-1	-	TGCAGCGTTGTAAGGCAGGGGAAGCAGTTCTTC	CSVVRQGKQFF
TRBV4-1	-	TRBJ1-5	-	TGCGCCAGCAGCCAGGGATCGGGGGGCCGGGATCAGCCCCAGCATTTT	CASSQGSGGRDQPQHF
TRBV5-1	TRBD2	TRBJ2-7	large	TGCGCCAGCAGCTCTAGCGGGTACGAGCAGTACTTC	CASSSSGYEQYF
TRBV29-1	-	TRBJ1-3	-	TGCACCTGCGCGGGGAGTGGAAACACCATATATTTT	CTCAGSGNTIYF
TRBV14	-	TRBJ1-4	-	TGTGCCAGCAGCCCCCTAGGGGCAGCAACTAATGAAAAACTGTTTTTT	CASSPLGAATNEKLFF
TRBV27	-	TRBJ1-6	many	TGTGCCAGCAGTTTTACCGACCGTGTATCACCCCTCCACTTT	CASSFTDRVSPLHF
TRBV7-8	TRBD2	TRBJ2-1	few	TGTGCCAGCAGCTCAAAATGGGTAGCGGGAGGGTGGAATGAGCAGTTCTTC	CASSSKWVAGGWNEQFF
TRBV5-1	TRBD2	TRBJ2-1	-	TGCGCCAGCATCCCCGTTGCGGGAGCGGTTCATGAGCAGTTCTTC	CASIPVAGAVHEQFF
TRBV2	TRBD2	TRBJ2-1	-	TGTGCCAGCAGTCTACTAGCGGGGGATGAGCAGTTCTTC	CASSLLAGDEQFF
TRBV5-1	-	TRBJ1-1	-	TGCGCCAGCAGCTTAGGGATGGCGGGGACTAATTTTGAAGCTTTCTTT	CASSLGMAGTNFEAFF
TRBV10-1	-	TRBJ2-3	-	TGCGCCAGCAGTGAGTCTGGCGGGGTTTCTACAGATACGCAGTATTTT	CASSESGGVSTDTQYF
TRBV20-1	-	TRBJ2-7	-	TGCAGTGCTAGAGCGATACCGGGACCCAGGCACGAGCAGTACTTC	CSARAIPGPRHEQYF
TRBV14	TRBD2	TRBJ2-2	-	TGTGCCAGCAGAAGAAGCGGGGCAAACACCGGGGAGCTGTTTTTT	CASRRSGANTGELFF
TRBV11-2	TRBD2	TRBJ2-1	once	TGTGCCAGCAGCGTAGGACTAGCCCGGGATGAGCAGTTCTTC	CASSVGLARDEQFF
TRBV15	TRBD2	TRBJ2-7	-	TGTGCCACCAGCAGATTTAGCGGGAGTGAGCAGTACTTC	CATSRFSGSEQYF
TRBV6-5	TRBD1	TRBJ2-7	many	TGTGCCAGCAGGTCCGGGACAGGCGGGGAGCAGTACTTC	CASRSGTGGEQYF
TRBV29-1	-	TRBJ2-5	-	TGCAGCGTTGCAATGGGGGTGAGCCAAGAGACCCAGTACTTC	CSVAMGVSQETQYF
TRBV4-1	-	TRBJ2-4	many	TGCGCCAGCAGCCAAGGGGGTCGAGGAGGCAACATTCAGTACTTC	CASSQGGRGGNIQYF
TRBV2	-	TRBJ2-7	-	TGTGCCAGCAGTGAAGGGCAGGGTTCCTACGAGCAGTACTTC	CASSEGQGSYEQYF
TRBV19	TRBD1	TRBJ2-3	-	TGTGCCAGTAGTCTAAGGACAGGGGTGCCAGATACGCAGTATTTT	CASSLRTGVPDTQYF
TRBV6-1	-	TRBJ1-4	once	TGTGCCAGTCGCAAGGGGTTAGTGGAAAAACTGTTTTTT	CASRKGLVEKLFF
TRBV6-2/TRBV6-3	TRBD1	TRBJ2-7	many	TGTGCCAGCAGAAACCCCGGGACAGGGATTAACGAGCAGTACTTC	CASRNPGTGINEQYF